This T cell receptor (beta chain) was sequenced for a study of Ad26.COV2.S vaccination and SARS-CoV-2 variants. The CDR3 contains 15 residues. Regarding treatment: some 19 received Ad26.COV2.S at low or high dose, single or two shots; about five received placebo; per-sample allocation not given. After the first vaccine or placebo injection, samples were drawn on day 63. Only in-frame clones appear in the TCRdb table, and some are missing; sequencing was by immunoSEQ multiplex PCR. Of fewer than 500,000 clones listed, roughly 87% are singletons. The sequence was collected from a person between 18 and 65 years old who received the Ad26.COV2.S COVID-19 vaccine or a placebo. This chain links TRBV21-1 with TRBJ2-5; TRBD2 is taken as the D call from the table, unchecked against the DNA. TRBV21-1 is noted as a pseudogene. The specimen was peripheral blood, collected in a trial of Ad26.COV2.S vaccine versus placebo. The CDR3 sequence: CASSQRCGFGETQYF. The CDR3 nucleotides are TGTGCCAGCAGTCAAAGATGCGGGTTTGGAGAGACCCAGTACTTC.